The T cell receptor (beta chain) under discussion was sequenced for a study of OX40 agonist ivuxolimab in advanced cancers. For the study at large: The dose-escalation cohort had hepatocellular carcinoma, melanoma, renal cell or head and neck cancer.

Whole-study findings and limits: In the expanded peripheral T cells, antigen specificity was never determined. On average, a greater number of expanded clones characterised CD8+ T cells relative to CD4+. Both blood CD4+ and CD8+ T cells showed clonal growth by week 6 at 0.1 to 3.0 mg/kg.

Germline assignment: CDR1 LGHNT and CDR2 FRNRAP. The CDR3 contains 14 residues. Trimming left V 2 bases short and J 5 bases short, with 11 bases between. Only in-frame clones appear in the TCRdb table, and some are missing; sequencing was by immunoSEQ multiplex PCR. The sample yields tens of thousands of clones, 87% seen once. This clone was found once. What it binds is not known. The gene calls are TRBV12-5 and TRBJ2-3; D is perhaps TRBD1 or TRBD2 (5 bases each). The TCR sequence derives from an adult with an advanced solid tumor such as melanoma, head and neck, liver or kidney cancer. The sequences come from CD4+ or CD8+ T cells sorted from blood, collected in a trial of the OX40 agonist ivuxolimab. The CDR3 DNA is TGTGCTAGTGGTTTGAGGGACGGTGGAGATACGCAGTATTTT. Its protein is CASGLRDGGDTQYF.